One and the same sample provided the 19 T cell receptor beta chains below, sequenced in a study of cytomegalovirus exposure and HLA in healthy donors. 13 Jbeta primers and 60 Vbeta primers were used for the PCR. Method: immunoSEQ multiplex PCR; TCRdb's copy keeps in-frame clones and lacks some. This table has 200,000 or so clones, about 81% appearing once. Sequencing input: PBMCs. The receptors were sampled from a woman in her fifties or sixties in good health and CMV-seropositive.

The V gene is TRBV7-2, the J gene TRBJ2-3; 7 bases are shared with TRBD2. Germline trimming cut 5 bases from V and 0 bases from J; bases unmatched to any gene: 14. This CDR3 has 18 residues. Germline values: CDR1 SGHTA, CDR2 FQGNSA. The CDR3 here is CASSAALGAGASTDTQYF. For the CDR3, the DNA is TGTGCCAGCAGCGCCGCTCTTGGGGCGGGAGCTAGCACAGATACGCAGTATTTT.

This clone was counted only a few times. V is TRBV19 and J is TRBJ2-2; TRBD2 matches at 7 bases. CDR1 and CDR2 (germline): LNHDA, SQIVND (reference sequence). V lost 3 bases and J lost 2; bases outside the gene matches: 3. The CDR3 runs 15 residues. The CDR3: CASSMAGVNTGELFF. The DNA of the CDR3 is TGTGCCAGTAGTATGGCGGGGGTCAACACCGGGGAGCTGTTTTTT.

The rearrangement links TRBV28 to TRBJ1-2; D gene uncertain. This CDR3 is 16 amino acids long. V lost 1 base, J lost 0 bases, and 12 bases lay in between. Germline-derived CDR1 and CDR2 are MDHEN and SYDVKM. For the CDR3, the DNA is TGTGCCAGCAGTTTATCAGGTTACCCAGCTAACTATGGCTACACCTTC. This sequence encodes CASSLSGYPANYGYTF.

This clone appeared once. V usage is TRBV6-5 and J usage is TRBJ2-7, with 7 bases identical to TRBD1. The V gene's germline CDR1 is MNHEY and CDR2 SVGAGI. J was trimmed by 0 bases and V by 8 bases; bases with no gene match: 7. The CDR3 is 14 residues long. CDR3 residues: CASRFQGDSYEQYF. The CDR3 DNA sequence: TGTGCCAGCCGATTCCAGGGGGACTCCTACGAGCAGTACTTC.

This chain connects TRBV5-1 to TRBJ1-1; D remains ambiguous. Germline loops: CDR1 SGHRS, CDR2 YFSETQ. The V gene lost 1 base and the J gene lost 6 bases, with 7 bases spanning the gap. This CDR3 is 12 amino acids long. The chain's CDR3 is CASSLPGPEAFF. CDR3 nucleotides: TGCGCCAGCAGCTTGCCGGGTCCTGAAGCTTTCTTT.

As for this clone: Other DNA sequences in this sample translate to the same CDR3. The CDR3 sequence is CASGGSGRANEQFF. As DNA, the CDR3 is TGTGCCAGCGGGGGGTCGGGCAGGGCCAATGAGCAGTTCTTC. The chain uses TRBV6-5 and TRBJ2-1; TRBD2 is a possible D gene (6 bases). Germline V lookup: CDR1 MNHEY, CDR2 SVGAGI. V dropped 8 bases and J dropped 6 bases, with 17 bases sitting between them. CDR3 length equals 14 residues.

The chain links TRBV11-1 to TRBJ2-4, with 8 bases identical to TRBD2. The CDR3 loop spans 16 amino acids. Germline V gives CDR1 SGHAT, CDR2 FQDESV (reference sequence). Losses at the gene ends were 2 bases for V and 5 bases for J; bases not matched to a gene: 8. CDR3 in DNA: TGTGCCAGCAGCTTATCACCTAGCGGGTTAGAAAACATTCAGTACTTC. The encoded protein is CASSLSPSGLENIQYF.

The CDR3 protein is CASSQGSAGGVYEQYF. The CDR3 region has the DNA TGCGCCAGCAGCCAAGGATCAGCGGGAGGGGTCTACGAGCAGTACTTC. V is TRBV4-1 and J is TRBJ2-7; 10 bases map to TRBD2. V shed 1 base, J shed 3 bases, and the junction held 6 bases outside the gene matches. Germline assignment: CDR1 MGHRA and CDR2 YSYEKL. This CDR3 is 16 amino acids long.

This chain uses TRBV15 with TRBJ2-1; TRBD2 matches at 11 bases. With 3 bases clipped from V and 0 bases from J, the junction kept 1 base outside the gene matches. The CDR3 is 16 residues long. Germline CDR1 and CDR2: LNHNV and YYDKDF (reference sequence). CDR3 nucleotides: TGTGCCACCAGCAGGGGACTAGCGGTCTCCTACAATGAGCAGTTCTTC. It yields the protein CATSRGLAVSYNEQFF.

This clone turned up a few times. The chain uses TRBV2 and TRBJ1-5; TRBD1 matches 8 bases. Germline CDR1 and CDR2: SNHLY and FYNNEI. This CDR3 has 13 amino acids. V was pared by 8 bases and J by 5 bases, with 5 bases of the junction left unmatched. The CDR3 loop reads CASGGTGHQPQHF. The CDR3 nucleotides are TGTGCCAGCGGAGGGACAGGCCATCAGCCCCAGCATTTT.

This clone has more than one count but fewer than ten. The chain employs TRBV4-3 and TRBJ2-3; 8 bases fit TRBD2. The CDR3 is 17 residues long. The germline V gene encodes CDR1 LGHNA and CDR2 YSLEER. Trimming took 0 bases from V and 1 from J; bases not matched to a gene: 6. CDR3: CASSQDSPGGGTDTQYF. In DNA form, the CDR3 reads TGCGCCAGCAGCCAAGACTCTCCGGGGGGGGGCACAGATACGCAGTATTTT.

The genes are TRBV6-5 and TRBJ1-1; D call uncertain. Trimming removed 3 bases at V and 8 bases at J, with 7 bases between. CDR3 length: 11 residues. Germline assignment: CDR1 MNHEY and CDR2 SVGAGI. CDR3 sequence: CASSYKMEAFF. CDR3 bases: TGTGCCAGCAGTTATAAAATGGAAGCTTTCTTT.

This clone was seen more than once but under ten times. CDR3 sequence reads: CASSLYGTLTDTQYF. The CDR3 DNA reads TGTGCCAGCAGTTTATACGGGACTTTGACAGATACGCAGTATTTT. V is TRBV28 and J is TRBJ2-3; TRBD2 is a possible D gene (6 bases). Germline V lookup: CDR1 MDHEN, CDR2 SYDVKM. V gave up 1 base and J gave up 3 bases, with 11 bases separating them. The CDR3 covers 15 residues.

This clone was detected only once. This chain uses TRBV4-1 with TRBJ1-5; 9 nucleotides match TRBD1. The CDR3 is 16 residues long. V lost 6 bases and J lost 1; bases outside the gene matches: 7. Per the germline V gene, CDR1 is MGHRA and CDR2 is YSYEKL. CDR3 in DNA: TGCGCCAGCAGTCGAACAGGGGGCGGGAGCAATCAGCCCCAGCATTTT. This sequence encodes CASSRTGGGSNQPQHF.

The CDR3 nucleotides are TGTGCCAGCAGCAGAAGGGGGACGAACACTGAAGCTTTCTTT. It codes for CASSRRGTNTEAFF. V is TRBV2 and J is TRBJ1-1; possible D gene TRBD1, 6 bases. V dropped 6 bases and J dropped 1 base, with 12 bases sitting between them. The CDR3 covers 14 residues. Germline values: CDR1 SNHLY, CDR2 FYNNEI.

The chain employs TRBV2 and TRBJ1-1, with 10 bases aligning to TRBD1. The CDR3 length is 15 residues. V was pared by 6 bases and J by 0 bases, with 4 bases of the junction left unmatched. CDR1 is SNHLY and CDR2 is FYNNEI in the germline V gene. The CDR3 nucleotides are TGTGCCAGCAGGGGGGGACAGGGGATGAACACTGAAGCTTTCTTT. Its protein product is CASRGGQGMNTEAFF.

The chain couples TRBV27 to TRBJ2-7; 7 bases fit TRBD2. Germline lookup yields CDR1 MNHEY and CDR2 SMNVEV (reference sequence). Losses at the gene ends were 2 bases for V and 6 bases for J; bases not matched to a gene: 4. This CDR3 is 13 amino acids long. This chain's CDR3 is CASSLAGVGEQYF. DNA of the CDR3: TGTGCCAGCAGTTTAGCGGGAGTTGGCGAGCAGTACTTC.

The chain recombines TRBV5-4 with TRBJ2-1, with D perhaps matching TRBD1 (6 bases). CDR3 size: 14 residues. Germline loops: CDR1 SGHNT, CDR2 YYREEE (reference sequence). Trimming took 4 bases from V and 6 from J, leaving 14 bases between them. CDR3 in amino acids: CASSQAPDSNEQFF. The CDR3 DNA follows: TGTGCCAGCAGCCAAGCCCCGGACAGCAATGAGCAGTTCTTC.

DNA of the CDR3: TGCGCCAGCACAGTCAGGGACACCGGGGAGCTGTTTTTT. This gives the protein CASTVRDTGELFF. J is TRBJ2-2 and V is TRBV5-1; D may be TRBD1 (5 bases). V lost 6 bases to trimming and J lost 3 bases, with 9 bases between them. The CDR3 has 13 amino acids. The germline gives CDR1 SGHRS, CDR2 YFSETQ.